This TCR beta chain comes out of a study of blood T cell repertoires in COVID-19. Overall study context: There were acute and convalescent COVID-19 samples, and they came from the United States, Italy and Spain. Sources were T cells, B-cell-depleted T cells, or PBMCs; the material itself was cDNA or gDNA.

Germline V gives CDR1 ENHRY, CDR2 SYGVKD. Trimming took 5 bases from V and 2 from J, leaving 10 bases between them. This CDR3 has 14 amino acids. In the original analysis: Amplification of reference gene primers provided the estimated nucleated cell counts. This table comes from immunoSEQ multiplex PCR, and its TCRdb copy is limited to in-frame clones, with some not included. The DNA gave D and trimming, while V, J and clone size come from that table. The sample carries 150,000 to 180,000 clones, about 90% recorded once. The receptor was derived from a man in his forties or fifties with acute or convalescent COVID-19. This chain joins TRBV10-3 and TRBJ1-3; D remains ambiguous. Material for sequencing was peripheral blood. The CDR3 nucleotides read TGTGCCATCAGTTTTGACACAACTGGAAACACCATATATTTT. Translation gives CAISFDTTGNTIYF.